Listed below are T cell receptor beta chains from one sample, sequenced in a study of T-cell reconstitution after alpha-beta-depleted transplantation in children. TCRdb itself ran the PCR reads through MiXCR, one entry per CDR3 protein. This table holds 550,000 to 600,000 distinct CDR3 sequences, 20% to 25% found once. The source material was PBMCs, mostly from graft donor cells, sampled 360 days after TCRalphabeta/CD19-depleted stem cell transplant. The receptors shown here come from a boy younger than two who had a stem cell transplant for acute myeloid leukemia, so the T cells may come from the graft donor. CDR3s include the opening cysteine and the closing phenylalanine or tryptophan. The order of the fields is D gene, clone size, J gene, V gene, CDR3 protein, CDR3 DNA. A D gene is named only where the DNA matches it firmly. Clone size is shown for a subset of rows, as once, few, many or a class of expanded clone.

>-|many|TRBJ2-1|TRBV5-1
CASSLGSGALYNEQFF
TGCGCCAGCAGCTTGGGGTCCGGGGCCCTCTACAATGAGCAGTTCTTC
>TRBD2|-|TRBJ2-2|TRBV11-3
CASRSGLAESGELFF
TGTGCCAGCAGGTCGGGACTAGCGGAGTCCGGGGAGCTGTTTTTT
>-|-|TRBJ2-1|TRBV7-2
CASSLWGGASSTEQFF
TGTGCCAGCAGCTTATGGGGGGGGGCCTCGTCCACCGAGCAGTTCTTC
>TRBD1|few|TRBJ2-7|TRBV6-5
CASSSGTGWGEQYF
TGTGCCAGCAGTTCCGGGACAGGATGGGGCGAGCAGTACTTC
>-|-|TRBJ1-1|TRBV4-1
CASSQYVGDTEAFF
TGCGCCAGCAGCCAATACGTGGGGGATACTGAAGCTTTCTTT
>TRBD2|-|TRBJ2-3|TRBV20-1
CSASGLAGAPTDTQYF
TGCAGTGCTAGCGGACTAGCGGGGGCTCCCACAGATACGCAGTATTTT
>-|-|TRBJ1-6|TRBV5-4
CASSSRVGERLNSPLHF
TGTGCCAGCAGCTCCCGGGTGGGGGAGAGGCTGAATTCACCCCTCCACTTT
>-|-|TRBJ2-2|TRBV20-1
CSAKVSNTGELFF
TGCAGTGCTAAGGTTTCGAACACCGGGGAGCTGTTTTTT
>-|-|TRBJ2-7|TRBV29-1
CSVGPRVDVGEQYF
TGCAGCGTTGGTCCCAGGGTGGATGTGGGCGAGCAGTACTTC
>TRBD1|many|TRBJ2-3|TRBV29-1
CSSRTGQTDTQYF
TGCAGCTCGAGGACGGGACAGACAGATACGCAGTATTTT
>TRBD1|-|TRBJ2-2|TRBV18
CASSPQGQGTGELFF
TGTGCCAGCTCACCACAGGGACAGGGTACCGGGGAGCTGTTTTTT
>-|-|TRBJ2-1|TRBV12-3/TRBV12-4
CASSPTRGGPYNEQFF
TGTGCCAGCAGTCCCACTCGAGGGGGTCCCTACAATGAGCAGTTCTTC
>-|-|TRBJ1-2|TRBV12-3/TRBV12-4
CASSPIGGLHGYTF
TGTGCCAGCAGCCCCATCGGGGGTCTCCATGGCTACACCTTC
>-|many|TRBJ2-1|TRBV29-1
CSVEVGSYNEQFF
TGCAGCGTTGAAGTAGGGTCATACAATGAGCAGTTCTTC
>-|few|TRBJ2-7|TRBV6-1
CASVRNPPTYYEQYF
TGTGCCAGCGTGCGGAACCCACCGACGTACTACGAGCAGTACTTC
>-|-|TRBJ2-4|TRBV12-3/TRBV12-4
CASSFSADRTQYF
TGTGCCAGCAGTTTTAGCGCCGATAGAACTCAGTACTTC
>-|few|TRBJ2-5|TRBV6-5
CASSYGSGPGETQYF
TGTGCCAGCAGTTACGGTTCGGGGCCGGGAGAGACCCAGTACTTC
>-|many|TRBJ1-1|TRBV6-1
CASREGRVGTEAFF
TGTGCCAGCAGGGAAGGGCGAGTAGGCACTGAAGCTTTCTTT
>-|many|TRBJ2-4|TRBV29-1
CSVLRGLNIQYF
TGCAGCGTTCTTCGGGGACTAAACATTCAGTACTTC
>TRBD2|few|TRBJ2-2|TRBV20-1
CSARGLAGSANTGELFF
TGCAGTGCTAGAGGACTAGCGGGGTCGGCTAACACCGGGGAGCTGTTTTTT
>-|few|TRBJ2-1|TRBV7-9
CASSLGMDPGEQFF
TGTGCCAGCAGCTTAGGTATGGACCCGGGGGAGCAGTTCTTC
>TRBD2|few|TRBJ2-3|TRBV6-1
CASSPQTSGTYTQYF
TGTGCCAGCAGTCCCCAGACTAGCGGCACATATACGCAGTATTTT
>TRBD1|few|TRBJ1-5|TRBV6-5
CASSISKQGSGNQPQHF
TGTGCCAGCAGTATTTCCAAACAGGGGAGCGGCAATCAGCCCCAGCATTTT
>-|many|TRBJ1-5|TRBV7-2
CASSLGPGARSNQPQHF
TGTGCCAGCAGCTTAGGTCCGGGGGCGCGGAGCAATCAGCCCCAGCATTTT
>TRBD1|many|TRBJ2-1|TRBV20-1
CSARDRLTGGAYNEQFF
TGCAGTGCTAGAGATCGGCTGACAGGGGGCGCCTACAATGAGCAGTTCTTC
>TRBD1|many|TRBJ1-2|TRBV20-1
CSARDQGGVYSYGYTF
TGCAGTGCTAGAGATCAAGGGGGCGTATATAGCTATGGCTACACCTTC
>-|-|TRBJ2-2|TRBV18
CASSPSERGTGELFF
TGTGCCAGCTCACCAAGCGAGAGAGGGACCGGGGAGCTGTTTTTT
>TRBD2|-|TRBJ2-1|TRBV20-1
CSAPGLAGAGEQFF
TGCAGTGCCCCCGGTCTAGCGGGGGCAGGGGAGCAGTTCTTC
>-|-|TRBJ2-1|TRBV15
CATSRDPQFSGSGNEQFF
TGTGCCACCAGCAGAGATCCCCAGTTCTCGGGGTCGGGCAATGAGCAGTTCTTC
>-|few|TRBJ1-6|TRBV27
CASSVQARNSPLHF
TGTGCCAGCAGTGTACAGGCGCGGAATTCACCCCTCCACTTT
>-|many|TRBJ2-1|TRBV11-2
CASRTSSYNEQFF
TGTGCCAGCAGGACGAGCTCCTACAATGAGCAGTTCTTC
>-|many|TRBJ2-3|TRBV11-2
CASSLESGGGATDTQYF
TGTGCCAGCAGCTTAGAATCGGGTGGCGGGGCCACAGATACGCAGTATTTT
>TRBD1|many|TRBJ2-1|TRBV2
CASRTTGRDEQFF
TGTGCCAGCAGGACGACAGGGCGGGATGAGCAGTTCTTC
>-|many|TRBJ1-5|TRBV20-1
CSARDPSPNQPQHF
TGCAGTGCTAGAGATCCGAGCCCTAATCAGCCCCAGCATTTT
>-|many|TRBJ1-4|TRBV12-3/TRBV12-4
CARETLLNEKLFF
TGTGCCAGGGAAACTCTCCTTAATGAAAAACTGTTTTTT
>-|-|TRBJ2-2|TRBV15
CATSRVMAGGELFF
TGTGCCACCAGCAGAGTCATGGCTGGCGGGGAGCTGTTTTTT
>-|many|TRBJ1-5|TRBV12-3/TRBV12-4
CASSLPPQPQHF
TGTGCCAGCAGTTTACCCCCTCAGCCCCAGCATTTT
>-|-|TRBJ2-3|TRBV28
CASSFGGRDTQYF
TGTGCCAGCAGTTTCGGGGGGCGGGATACGCAGTATTTT
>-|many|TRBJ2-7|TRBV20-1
CSARVPGSYEQYF
TGCAGTGCTAGAGTTCCAGGGTCCTACGAGCAGTACTTC
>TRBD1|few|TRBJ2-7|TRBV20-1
CSASRIRQGARYEQYF
TGCAGTGCTAGTCGCATTCGACAGGGAGCTAGGTACGAGCAGTACTTC
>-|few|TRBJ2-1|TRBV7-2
CASSPLWAGSYNEQFF
TGTGCCAGCAGCCCGCTCTGGGCCGGCTCCTACAATGAGCAGTTCTTC
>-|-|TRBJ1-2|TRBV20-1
CSAREQSTAYGYTF
TGCAGTGCTAGAGAACAGTCGACGGCCTATGGCTACACCTTC
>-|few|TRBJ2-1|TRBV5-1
CASRSQHLTPYSYNEQFF
TGCGCCAGCAGAAGTCAGCATTTGACGCCCTACTCCTACAATGAGCAGTTCTTC
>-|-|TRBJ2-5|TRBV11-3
CASSARTVQETQYF
TGTGCCAGCAGCGCACGGACAGTCCAAGAGACCCAGTACTTC
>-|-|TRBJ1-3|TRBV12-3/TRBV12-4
CASRNPDSFSGNTIYF
TGTGCCAGCAGAAATCCTGACTCATTCTCTGGAAACACCATATATTTT
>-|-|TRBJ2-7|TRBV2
CASSELVFGRSAYEQYF
TGTGCCAGCAGTGAACTAGTATTCGGTAGATCAGCCTACGAGCAGTACTTC
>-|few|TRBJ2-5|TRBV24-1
CATSDQGETQYF
TGTGCCACCAGTGATCAGGGGGAGACCCAGTACTTC
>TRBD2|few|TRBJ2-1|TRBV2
CSGTSSYNEQFF
TGCTCCGGGACTAGCTCCTACAATGAGCAGTTCTTC
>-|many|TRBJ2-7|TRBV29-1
CSVGRNNPYEQYF
TGCAGCGTGGGACGGAATAACCCCTACGAGCAGTACTTC
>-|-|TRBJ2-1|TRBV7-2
CASSWKPPKGNEQFF
TGTGCCAGCAGCTGGAAACCTCCCAAGGGCAATGAGCAGTTCTTC
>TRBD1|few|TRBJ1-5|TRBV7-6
CASSLDGQGNQPQHF
TGTGCCAGCAGCTTAGACGGACAGGGTAATCAGCCCCAGCATTTT
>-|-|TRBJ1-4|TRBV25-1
CASSEEGGTNEKLFF
TGTGCCAGCAGTGAAGAGGGTGGTACTAATGAAAAACTGTTTTTT
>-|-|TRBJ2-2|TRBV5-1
CASSTGTDGDTGELFF
TGCGCCAGCAGCACTGGGACGGACGGCGACACCGGGGAGCTGTTTTTT
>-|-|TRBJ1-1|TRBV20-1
CCARDPGRGGWNTEAFF
TGCTGTGCTAGAGATCCTGGGAGGGGAGGATGGAACACTGAAGCTTTCTTT
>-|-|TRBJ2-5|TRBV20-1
CCARARARYLETQYF
TGCTGTGCTAGAGCACGGGCCCGCTACTTAGAGACCCAGTACTTC
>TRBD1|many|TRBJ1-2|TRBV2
CASNVQGVGGYTF
TGTGCCAGCAACGTCCAGGGGGTAGGTGGCTACACCTTC
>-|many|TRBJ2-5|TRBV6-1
CASSEGRRTSETQYF
TGTGCCAGCAGTGAAGGACGGCGCACCTCGGAGACCCAGTACTTC